The following is a TCR beta chain sequence with its context. The sample comes from a study of T cells in Graves' hyperthyroidism and ophthalmopathy. The study defined stable Graves' hyperthyroidism as no ophthalmopathy progression within 18 months. Patients aged 18 to 65 had newly diagnosed hyperthyroidism that had lasted under 2 months. Thyroid ultrasound, orbital computed tomography, clinical symptoms, and serum thyroxine and TRAb underpinned diagnoses. Trimming left V 1 base short and J 7 bases short, with 5 bases between. The CDR3 is 13 amino acids. CDR1 is KGHSH and CDR2 is LQKENI in the germline V gene. Amplification targeted TCR beta CDR3 regions from RNA transcripts. The HTBI primer set drove a first-round RT-PCR of the TCR CDR3. TCRdb re-called the multiplex PCR reads through MiXCR, storing one row per CDR3 protein. This sample carries fewer than 250,000 distinct CDR3 sequences, 17% of them seen once, and the ten largest clones take roughly 53%.

The chain is built from TRBV18 and TRBJ1-6; D gene unclear. The source material was blood. The clonotype was recovered from a man between 50 and 59 years old with Graves' hyperthyroidism. Written as DNA, the CDR3 is TGTGCCAGCTCACCACTGCGGAATTCACCCCTCCACTTT. It translates to CASSPLRNSPLHF.